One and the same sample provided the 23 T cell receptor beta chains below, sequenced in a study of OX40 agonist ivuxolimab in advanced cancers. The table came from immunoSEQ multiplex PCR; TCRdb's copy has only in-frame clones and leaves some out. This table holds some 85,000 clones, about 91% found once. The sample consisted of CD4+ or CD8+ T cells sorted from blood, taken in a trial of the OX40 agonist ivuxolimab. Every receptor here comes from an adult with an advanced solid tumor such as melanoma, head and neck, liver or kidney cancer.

CDR3 nucleotide sequence: TGTGCCAGCAGCCCAGGGACCGGGGAGCTGTTTTTT. Translated, it gives CASSPGTGELFF. The V and J genes are TRBV5-6 and TRBJ2-2; a possible D gene is TRBD1 (5 bases). V shed 4 bases and J shed 5 bases, with 6 bases lying between them. Germline assignment: CDR1 SGHDT and CDR2 YYEEEE. This CDR3 has 12 residues.

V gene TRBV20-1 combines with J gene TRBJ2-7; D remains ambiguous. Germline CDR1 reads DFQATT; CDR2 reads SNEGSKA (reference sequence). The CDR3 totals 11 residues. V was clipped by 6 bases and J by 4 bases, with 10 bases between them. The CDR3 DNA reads TGCAGTGCCGATTGGGCGTACGAGCAGTACTTC. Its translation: CSADWAYEQYF.

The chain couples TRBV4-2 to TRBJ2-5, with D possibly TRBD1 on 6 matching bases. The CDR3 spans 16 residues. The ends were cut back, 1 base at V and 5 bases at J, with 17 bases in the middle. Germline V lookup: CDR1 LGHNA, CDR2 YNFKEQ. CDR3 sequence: CASSQGGGGRGETQYF. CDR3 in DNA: TGTGCCAGCAGCCAAGGGGGTGGCGGAAGGGGGGAGACCCAGTACTTC.

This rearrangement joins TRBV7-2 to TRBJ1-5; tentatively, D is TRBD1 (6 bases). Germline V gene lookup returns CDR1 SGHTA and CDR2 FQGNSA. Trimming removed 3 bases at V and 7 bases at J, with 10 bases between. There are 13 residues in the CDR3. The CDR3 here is CASSFQGRQPQHF. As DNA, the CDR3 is TGTGCCAGCAGCTTTCAGGGGCGACAGCCCCAGCATTTT.

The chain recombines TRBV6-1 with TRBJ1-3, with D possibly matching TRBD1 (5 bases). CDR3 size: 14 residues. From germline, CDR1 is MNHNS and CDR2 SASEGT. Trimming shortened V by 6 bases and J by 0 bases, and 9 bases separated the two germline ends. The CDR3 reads CASREGYSGNTIYF. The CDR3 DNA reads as TGTGCCAGCAGGGAGGGGTACTCTGGAAACACCATATATTTT.

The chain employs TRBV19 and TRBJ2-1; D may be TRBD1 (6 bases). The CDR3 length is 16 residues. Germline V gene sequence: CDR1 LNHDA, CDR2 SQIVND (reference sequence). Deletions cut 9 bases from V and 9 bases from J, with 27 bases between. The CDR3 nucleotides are TGTGCCAGCGGTGGTAGGACAGATCTTAGGGAGTCTGAGCAGTTCTTC. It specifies CASGGRTDLRESEQFF.

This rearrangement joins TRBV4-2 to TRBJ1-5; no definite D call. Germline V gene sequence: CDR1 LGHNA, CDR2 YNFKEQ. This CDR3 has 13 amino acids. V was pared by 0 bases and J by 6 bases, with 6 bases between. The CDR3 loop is CASSQDNRQPQHF. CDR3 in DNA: TGTGCCAGCAGCCAAGATAACCGTCAGCCCCAGCATTTT.

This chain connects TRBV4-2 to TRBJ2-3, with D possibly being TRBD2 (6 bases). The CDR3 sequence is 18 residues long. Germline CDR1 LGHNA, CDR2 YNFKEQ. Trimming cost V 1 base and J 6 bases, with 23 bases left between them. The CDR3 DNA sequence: TGTGCCAGCAGCCAAGTGGGGGGAGGCTCCCCATCGGCGGATACGCAGTATTTT. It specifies CASSQVGGGSPSADTQYF.

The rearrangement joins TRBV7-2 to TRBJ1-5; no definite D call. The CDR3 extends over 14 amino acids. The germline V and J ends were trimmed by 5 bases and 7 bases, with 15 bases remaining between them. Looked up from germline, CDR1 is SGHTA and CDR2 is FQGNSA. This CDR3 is CASSQGRTAQPQHF. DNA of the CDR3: TGTGCCAGCAGCCAAGGACGAACGGCGCAGCCCCAGCATTTT.

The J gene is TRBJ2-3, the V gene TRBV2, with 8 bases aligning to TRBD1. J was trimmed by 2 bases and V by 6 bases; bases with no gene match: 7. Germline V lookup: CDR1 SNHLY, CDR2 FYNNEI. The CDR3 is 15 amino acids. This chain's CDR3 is CASSQGARVTDTQYF. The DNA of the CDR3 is TGTGCCAGCAGCCAGGGGGCGCGGGTCACAGATACGCAGTATTTT.

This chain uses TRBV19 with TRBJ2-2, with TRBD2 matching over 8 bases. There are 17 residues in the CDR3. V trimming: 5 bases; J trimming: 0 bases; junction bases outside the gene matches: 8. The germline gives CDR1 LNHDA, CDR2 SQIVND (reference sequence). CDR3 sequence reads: CASSPRGSGANTGELFF. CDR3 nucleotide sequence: TGTGCCAGTAGTCCCCGAGGTAGCGGGGCGAACACCGGGGAGCTGTTTTTT.

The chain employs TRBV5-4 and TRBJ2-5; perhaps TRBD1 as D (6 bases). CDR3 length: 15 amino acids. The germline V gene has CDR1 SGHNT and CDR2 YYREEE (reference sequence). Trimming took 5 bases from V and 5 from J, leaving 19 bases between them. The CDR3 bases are TGTGCCAGCAGAATCCAAACAGGGCCCCGGGAGACCCAGTACTTC. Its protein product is CASRIQTGPRETQYF.

CDR3: CASSLSSPSSGRINEQFF. The CDR3 coding sequence is TGTGCCAGCAGCTTATCAAGCCCCTCTAGCGGGAGGATCAATGAGCAGTTCTTC. V gene TRBV7-2 combines with J gene TRBJ2-1; 11 bases are shared with TRBD2. V gave up 2 bases and J gave up 6 bases; unmatched junction bases: 12. The CDR3 loop spans 18 amino acids. Germline assignment: CDR1 SGHTA and CDR2 FQGNSA.

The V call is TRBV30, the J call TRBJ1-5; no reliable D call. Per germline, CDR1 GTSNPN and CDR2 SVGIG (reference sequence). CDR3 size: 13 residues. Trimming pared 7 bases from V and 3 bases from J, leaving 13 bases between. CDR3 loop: CAFGPSHNQPQHF. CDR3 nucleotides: TGTGCCTTTGGACCGAGTCACAATCAGCCCCAGCATTTT.

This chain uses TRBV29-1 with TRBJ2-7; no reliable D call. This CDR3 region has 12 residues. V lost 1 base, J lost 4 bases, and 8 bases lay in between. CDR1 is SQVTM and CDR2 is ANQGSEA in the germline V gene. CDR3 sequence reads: CSVEGKGYEQYF. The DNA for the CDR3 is TGCAGCGTTGAAGGGAAAGGGTACGAGCAGTACTTC.

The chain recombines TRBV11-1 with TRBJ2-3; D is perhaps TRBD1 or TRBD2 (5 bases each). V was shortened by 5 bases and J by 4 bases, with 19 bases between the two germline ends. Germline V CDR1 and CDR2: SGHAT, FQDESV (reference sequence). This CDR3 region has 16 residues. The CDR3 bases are TGTGCCAGCAGCCCAGAGGGACGTCATGGCGCAGATACGCAGTATTTT. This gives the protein CASSPEGRHGADTQYF.

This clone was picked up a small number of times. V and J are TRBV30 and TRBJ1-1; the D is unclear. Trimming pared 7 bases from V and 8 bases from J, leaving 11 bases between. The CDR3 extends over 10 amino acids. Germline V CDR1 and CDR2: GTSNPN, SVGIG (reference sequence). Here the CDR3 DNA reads TGTGCCTTGGTCGGGTCCGAAGCTTTCTTT. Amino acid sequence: CALVGSEAFF.

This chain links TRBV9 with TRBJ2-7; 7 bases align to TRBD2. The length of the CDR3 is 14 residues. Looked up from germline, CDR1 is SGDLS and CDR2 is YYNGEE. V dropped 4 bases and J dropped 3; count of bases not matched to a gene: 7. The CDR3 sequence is CASSPGGGNYEQYF. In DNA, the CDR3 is TGTGCCAGCAGCCCCGGCGGGGGAAACTACGAGCAGTACTTC.

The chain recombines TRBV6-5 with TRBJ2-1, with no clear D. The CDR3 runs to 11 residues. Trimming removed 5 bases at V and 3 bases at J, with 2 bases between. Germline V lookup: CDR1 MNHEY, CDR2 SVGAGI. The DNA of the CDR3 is TGTGCCAGCAGTAACTACAATGAGCAGTTCTTC. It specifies CASSNYNEQFF.

CDR3 DNA: TGTGCCAGCAGACGAGACAGGGGGTGGACTGAAGCTTTCTTT. This encodes CASRRDRGWTEAFF. The V gene is TRBV28, the J gene TRBJ1-1, with 9 bases fitting TRBD1. From germline, CDR1 is MDHEN and CDR2 SYDVKM. There are 14 residues in the CDR3. V lost 6 bases and J lost 5; bases outside the gene matches: 7. The full variable domain, with the rest looked up from reference TRBV28 and TRBJ1-1, is DVKVTQSSRYLVKRTGEKVFLECVQDMDHENMFWYRQDPGLGLRLIYFSYDVKMKEKGDIPEGYSVSREKKERFSLILESASTNQTSMYLCASRRDRGWTEAFFGQGTRLTVV.

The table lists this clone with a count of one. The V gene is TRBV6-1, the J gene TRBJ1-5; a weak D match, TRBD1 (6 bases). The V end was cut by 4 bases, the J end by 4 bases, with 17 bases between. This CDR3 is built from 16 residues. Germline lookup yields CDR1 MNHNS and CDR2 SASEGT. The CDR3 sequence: CASSAQGPQGNQPQHF. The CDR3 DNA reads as TGTGCCAGCAGTGCTCAGGGGCCCCAGGGAAATCAGCCCCAGCATTTT.

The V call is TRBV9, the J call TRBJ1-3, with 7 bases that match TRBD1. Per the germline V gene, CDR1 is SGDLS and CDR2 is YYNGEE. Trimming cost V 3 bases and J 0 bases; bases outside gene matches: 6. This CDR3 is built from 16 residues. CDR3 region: CASSARTGVSGNTIYF. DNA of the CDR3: TGTGCCAGCAGCGCAAGGACAGGAGTCTCTGGAAACACCATATATTTT.

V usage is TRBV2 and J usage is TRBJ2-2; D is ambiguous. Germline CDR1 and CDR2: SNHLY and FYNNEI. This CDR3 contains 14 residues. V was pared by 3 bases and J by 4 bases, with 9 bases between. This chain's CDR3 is CASSDFRGTGELFF. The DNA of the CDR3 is TGTGCCAGCAGTGATTTTCGCGGCACCGGGGAGCTGTTTTTT.